What follows describes a single T cell receptor (beta chain). TCRdb's copy holds only in-frame clones and misses some; the assay was immunoSEQ multiplex PCR. This table has more than 110,000 clones, more than 65% appearing once. This sample is drawn from a study of blood T cell repertoires in COVID-19. This CDR3 comprises 15 residues. Trimming stripped 0 bases from V and 9 bases from J, with 18 bases between. Germline loops: CDR1 SGDLS, CDR2 YYNGEE. This chain joins TRBV9 and TRBJ2-5, with D possibly matching TRBD2 (6 bases). Sequences were obtained from peripheral blood. This TCR came from a man aged 80 or over with acute or convalescent COVID-19. The CDR3 DNA follows: TGTGCCAGCAGCGTAGCTGCGGGACGGACGACGCCCCAGTACTTC. It encodes CASSVAAGRTTPQYF.